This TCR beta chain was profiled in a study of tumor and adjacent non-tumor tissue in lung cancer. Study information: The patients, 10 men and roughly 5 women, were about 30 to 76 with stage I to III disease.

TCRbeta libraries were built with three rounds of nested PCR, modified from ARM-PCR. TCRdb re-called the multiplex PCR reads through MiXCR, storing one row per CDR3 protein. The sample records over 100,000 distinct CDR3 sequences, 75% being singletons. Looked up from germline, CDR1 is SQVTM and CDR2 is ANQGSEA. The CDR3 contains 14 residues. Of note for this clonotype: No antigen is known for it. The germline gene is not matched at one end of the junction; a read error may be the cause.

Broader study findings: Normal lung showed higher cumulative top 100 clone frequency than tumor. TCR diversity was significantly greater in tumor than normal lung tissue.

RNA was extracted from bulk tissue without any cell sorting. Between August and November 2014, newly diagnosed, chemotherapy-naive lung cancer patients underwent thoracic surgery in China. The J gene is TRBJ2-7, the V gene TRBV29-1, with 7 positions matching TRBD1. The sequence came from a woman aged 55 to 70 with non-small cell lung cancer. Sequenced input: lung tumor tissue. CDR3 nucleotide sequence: TGCAGTGTTGAAAGGGGACAGAACTCCTACGATCAGTACTTC. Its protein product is CSVERGQNSYDQYF.